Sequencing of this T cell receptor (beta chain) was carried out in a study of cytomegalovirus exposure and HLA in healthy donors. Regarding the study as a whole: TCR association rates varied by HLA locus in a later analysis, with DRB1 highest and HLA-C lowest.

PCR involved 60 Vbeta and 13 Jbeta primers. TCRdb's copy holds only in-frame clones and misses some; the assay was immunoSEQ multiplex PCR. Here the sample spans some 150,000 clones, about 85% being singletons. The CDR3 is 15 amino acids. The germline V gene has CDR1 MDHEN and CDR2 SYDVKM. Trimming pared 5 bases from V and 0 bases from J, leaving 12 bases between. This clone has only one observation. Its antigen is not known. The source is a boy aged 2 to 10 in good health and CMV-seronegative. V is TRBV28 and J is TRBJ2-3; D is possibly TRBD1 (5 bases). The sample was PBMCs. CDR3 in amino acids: CASSLSGISTDTQYF. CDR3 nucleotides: TGTGCCAGCAGTCTCTCAGGGATTAGCACAGATACGCAGTATTTT.